These 7 T cell receptor beta chains share one sample of origin, sequenced in a study of control samples from healthy donors and cancer patients. Measured with immunoSEQ multiplex PCR; TCRdb has only the in-frame clones, and not every one. Here the sample spans some 140,000 clones, approximately 86% being singletons. Sequencing input: blood. The receptors come from a woman in her twenties or thirties in good health.

This clone was recorded only once. The chain links TRBV29-1 to TRBJ2-3; D remains ambiguous. CDR3 size: 9 residues. Germline V CDR1 and CDR2: SQVTM, ANQGSEA. V was pared by 5 bases and J by 4 bases, with 1 base between. CDR3 in DNA: TGCAGCGTTCCAGATACGCAGTATTTT. Encoded protein: CSVPDTQYF.

This clone was seen once. V is TRBV18 and J is TRBJ1-2, with D unresolved. V shed 3 bases and J shed 0 bases, with 14 bases lying between them. CDR3 length equals 16 residues. CDR1 and CDR2 (germline): KGHSH, LQKENI. The CDR3, as DNA: TGTGCCAGCTCACCCCCTACCAGGACTCCTAACTATGGCTACACCTTC. This encodes CASSPPTRTPNYGYTF.

V is TRBV12-3 or TRBV12-4 and J is TRBJ2-2; 7 positions agree with TRBD1. This CDR3 is 13 amino acids long. Losses at the gene ends were 4 bases for V and 7 bases for J; bases not matched to a gene: 3. This CDR3 reads CASSSGQFGELFF. For the CDR3, the DNA is TGTGCCAGCAGTTCGGGACAGTTCGGGGAGCTGTTTTTT.

V is TRBV6-6 and J is TRBJ1-2; 7 bases are a match to TRBD1. V trimming: 1 base; J trimming: 6 bases; junction bases outside the gene matches: 5. The CDR3 runs to 14 residues. Germline V gene data show CDR1 as MNHNY and CDR2 as SVGAGI (reference sequence). For the CDR3, the DNA is TGTGCCAGCAGTTACTTCGACAGGGTAGATGGCTACACCTTC. It translates to CASSYFDRVDGYTF.

The genes are TRBV18 and TRBJ2-1, with 7 bases identical to TRBD2. The CDR3 has 15 amino acids. The germline V gene encodes CDR1 KGHSH and CDR2 LQKENI. J lost 1 base, V lost 3 bases, and 3 bases had no gene match. As DNA, the CDR3 is TGTGCCAGCTCACCCACGGGAGGATCCTACAATGAGCAGTTCTTC. Its protein is CASSPTGGSYNEQFF.

J is TRBJ2-2 and V is TRBV5-4; 7 bases are a match to TRBD2. CDR1 SGHNT and CDR2 YYREEE come from the germline V gene (reference sequence). Losses at the gene ends were 1 base for V and 7 bases for J; bases not matched to a gene: 7. The CDR3 sequence is 15 residues long. The DNA of the CDR3 is TGTGCCAGCAGCTTGTCCGCGGGAGTCGACGGGGAGCTGTTTTTT. Its protein is CASSLSAGVDGELFF.

The chain is built from TRBV10-3 and TRBJ1-1; TRBD1 is a possible D gene (6 bases). The CDR3 totals 13 residues. V was shortened by 11 bases and J by 3 bases, with 16 bases between the two germline ends. CDR1 is ENHRY, CDR2 SYGVKD, per germline. This chain's CDR3 is CAATDRPDTEAFF. The CDR3, as DNA: TGTGCCGCTACCGACAGGCCGGACACTGAAGCTTTCTTT.